The present T cell receptor (beta chain) was sequenced within a study of memory CD4+ T cells and cytomegalovirus serostatus. Study-wide findings and caveats: Repertoires predicted CMV serostatus with median bootstrapped AUC of approximately 0.95. Suggested: most of the CMV-linked TCR signature lies in CD4+ memory cells. CD4+ memory repertoires contained about two fifths of the 164 reported CMV TCRbeta sequences.

Germline assignment: CDR1 SGHVS and CDR2 FQNEAQ. With V trimmed by 2 bases and J by 7 bases, 2 bases remained unmatched. This CDR3 is built from 14 residues. Single viable CD3+CD4+CD8-CD45RO+ cells were sorted as the memory CD4+ T cells. About this clone itself: Its target is not known.

Using immunoSEQ multiplex PCR, the repertoire was profiled, and TCRdb retains in-frame clones only, with some absent. The data hold tens of thousands of clones, with about 78% observed a single time. The sequencing input was memory CD4+ T cells from blood. This chain links TRBV7-8 with TRBJ2-2; TRBD1 matches 9 bases. The source is an adult in good health and CMV-seronegative. The CDR3 coding sequence is TGTGCCAGCAGCTTAACAGGGGGCCTCGGGGAGCTGTTTTTT. It is translated as CASSLTGGLGELFF. Full variable domain (missing parts from reference TRBV7-8 and TRBJ2-2): GAGVSQSPRYKVAKRGQDVALRCDPISGHVSLFWYQQALGQGPEFLTYFQNEAQLDKSGLPSDRFFAERPEGSVSTLKIQRTQQEDSAVYLCASSLTGGLGELFFGEGSRLTVL.